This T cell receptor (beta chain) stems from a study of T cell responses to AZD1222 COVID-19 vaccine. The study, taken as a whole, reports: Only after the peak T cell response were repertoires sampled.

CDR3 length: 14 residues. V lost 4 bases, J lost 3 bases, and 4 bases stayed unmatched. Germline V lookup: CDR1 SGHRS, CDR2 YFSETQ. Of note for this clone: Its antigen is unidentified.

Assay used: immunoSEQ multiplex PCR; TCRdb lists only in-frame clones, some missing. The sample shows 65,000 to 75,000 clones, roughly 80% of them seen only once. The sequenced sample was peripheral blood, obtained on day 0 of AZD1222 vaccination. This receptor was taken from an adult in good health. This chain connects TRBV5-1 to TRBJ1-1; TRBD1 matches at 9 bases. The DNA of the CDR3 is TGCGCCAGCAGCCTCGACAGGGGGGACACTGAAGCTTTCTTT. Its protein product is CASSLDRGDTEAFF.